A single sample gave rise to the 18 T cell receptor beta chains below, sequenced in a study of cytomegalovirus exposure and HLA in healthy donors. With 60 Vbeta and 13 Jbeta primers, the PCR was carried out. The assay was immunoSEQ multiplex PCR, and TCRdb's table has in-frame clones only and misses some. The sample has roughly 130,000 clones, under 85% seen once. Material for sequencing was PBMCs. All receptors derive from a woman aged 50 to 65 in good health and CMV-seropositive.

This clone was counted a few times. This sequence joins TRBV6-6 and TRBJ1-1; D may be TRBD1 (6 bases). This CDR3 region has 13 residues. The ends were cut back, 6 bases at V and 10 bases at J, with 18 bases in the middle. The germline V gene encodes CDR1 MNHNY and CDR2 SVGAGI (reference sequence). The CDR3 reads CASSSNEDRRAFF. In DNA form, the CDR3 reads TGTGCCAGCAGCTCAAATGAGGACAGAAGAGCTTTCTTT.

The chain recombines TRBV9 with TRBJ2-3; TRBD2 is a possible D gene (6 bases). The CDR3 is 13 amino acids. The germline CDR1 and CDR2 sequences are SGDLS and YYNGEE. Trimming shortened V by 1 base and J by 3 bases, and 6 bases separated the two germline ends. CDR3 bases: TGTGCCAGCAGCGTAAGCGGGACAGATACGCAGTATTTT. Its translation is CASSVSGTDTQYF.

This clone occurred once. This chain links TRBV2 with TRBJ1-1; D might be TRBD1 (5 bases). With 9 bases removed from V and 1 base from J, the gap between germline ends came to 18 bases. The germline V gene encodes CDR1 SNHLY and CDR2 FYNNEI. CDR3 length: 15 residues. Here the CDR3 reads CASIIGRRGNTEAFF. The CDR3 DNA reads as TGTGCCAGTATCATTGGACGTAGGGGGAACACTGAAGCTTTCTTT.

This clone has a handful of counts. This sequence joins TRBV5-4 and TRBJ2-4, with 9 bases that match TRBD1. V shed 2 bases, J shed 8 bases, and the junction held 8 bases outside the gene matches. This CDR3 has 15 amino acids. CDR1 SGHNT and CDR2 YYREEE come from the germline V gene (reference sequence). In nucleotides, the CDR3 is TGTGCCAGCAGCTTACCGGGACAGGGAAGTCACATTCAGTACTTC. Protein product: CASSLPGQGSHIQYF.

V and J are TRBV27 and TRBJ1-1, with D hard to call. Germline CDR1 is MNHEY and CDR2 is SMNVEV (reference sequence). Trimming left V 5 bases short and J 0 bases short, with 13 bases between. The CDR3 has 15 residues. In DNA form, the CDR3 reads TGTGCCAGCAGTCCCCGCGAGAGGGTGAACACTGAAGCTTTCTTT. It specifies CASSPRERVNTEAFF.

The chain recombines TRBV19 with TRBJ2-7, with D perhaps TRBD1 (5 bases). CDR1 and CDR2 (germline): LNHDA, SQIVND (reference sequence). Trimming removed 3 bases at V and 1 base at J, with 13 bases between. The CDR3 is made up of 15 amino acids. This chain's CDR3 is CASSIQGAPSYEQYF. In nucleotides, the CDR3 is TGTGCCAGTAGTATCCAGGGTGCCCCTTCCTACGAGCAGTACTTC. Full variable domain (rest looked up from reference TRBV19 and TRBJ2-7): DGGITQSPKYLFRKEGQNVTLSCEQNLNHDAMYWYRQDPGQGLRLIYYSQIVNDFQKGDIAEGYSVSREKKESFPLTVTSAQKNPTAFYLCASSIQGAPSYEQYFGPGTRLTVT.

The V gene is TRBV2, the J gene TRBJ2-7; TRBD1 is a possible D gene (6 bases). The V and J ends lost 6 bases and 0 bases respectively, with 15 bases between them. Per germline, CDR1 SNHLY and CDR2 FYNNEI. The CDR3 is 15 residues long. The CDR3 is CASRRPRDISYEQYF. The CDR3 coding sequence is TGTGCCAGCAGACGTCCCCGGGACATCTCCTACGAGCAGTACTTC.

This chain connects TRBV10-3 to TRBJ1-4; tentatively, D is TRBD1 (5 bases). CDR1 ENHRY and CDR2 SYGVKD come from the germline V gene. Trimming took 2 bases from V and 0 from J, leaving 7 bases between them. This CDR3 has 15 amino acids. The CDR3 is CAISEGASTNEKLFF. Here the CDR3 DNA reads TGTGCCATCAGTGAGGGGGCTTCAACTAATGAAAAACTGTTTTTT.

The chain links TRBV2 to TRBJ2-5, with D hard to call. The J call is doubtful: the DNA matches TRBJ2-7 better. The CDR3 has 15 amino acids. In germline, CDR1 is SNHLY, CDR2 FYNNEI. This CDR3 reads CASSETDVSSYEQYF. In DNA, the CDR3 is TGTGCCAGCAGTGAAACCGATGTTAGCTCCTACGAGCAGTACTTC.

The chain is built from TRBV11-3 and TRBJ2-5; D call uncertain. With 2 bases removed from V and 5 bases from J, the gap between germline ends came to 24 bases. Germline V gives CDR1 SGHNT, CDR2 YENEEA. The CDR3 covers 18 residues. This chain's CDR3 is CASSLRPFSRVGLETQYF. In nucleotides, the CDR3 is TGTGCCAGCAGCTTAAGGCCCTTCTCTAGAGTCGGTTTGGAGACCCAGTACTTC.

The rearrangement uses TRBV4-2 and TRBJ1-1; D is undetermined. V dropped 4 bases and J dropped 4 bases, with 13 bases sitting between them. Germline V gene data show CDR1 as LGHNA and CDR2 as YNFKEQ. This CDR3 is built from 14 residues. The CDR3 DNA is TGTGCCAGCAGCCCGGCGGCGTTGGGCACTGAAGCTTTCTTT. It codes for CASSPAALGTEAFF.

The rearrangement links TRBV15 to TRBJ2-2; TRBD1 is a possible D gene (6 bases). CDR1 is LNHNV and CDR2 is YYDKDF in the germline V gene (reference sequence). V was pared by 6 bases and J by 7 bases, with 21 bases between. The CDR3 length is 16 residues. Here the CDR3 reads CATRDADRTAFGELFF. CDR3 nucleotides: TGTGCCACCAGGGACGCTGACCGGACAGCATTCGGGGAGCTGTTTTTT.

In the case of this clone: One end of the junction fails to match germline, which may point to a read error. This chain connects TRBV7-7 to TRBJ2-7, with 9 bases identical to TRBD1. This CDR3 region has 13 residues. In germline, CDR1 is SSHAT, CDR2 FNYEAQ (reference sequence). The CDR3: CASSSDRGTEQYF. The CDR3 region has the DNA TGTGCTAGCAGCTCGGACAGGGGTACGGAGCAGTACTTC.

This chain connects TRBV5-6 to TRBJ2-5; D perhaps matches TRBD2 (5 bases). Looked up from germline, CDR1 is SGHDT and CDR2 is YYEEEE. The CDR3 sequence is 15 residues long. The ends were cut back, 7 bases at V and 5 bases at J, with 21 bases in the middle. In DNA, the CDR3 is TGTGCCAGCTTCCCATACGGGCCCAGAGGGGAGACCCAGTACTTC. It codes for CASFPYGPRGETQYF.

This chain connects TRBV19 to TRBJ2-2; 10 nucleotides line up with TRBD2. This CDR3 has 12 residues. Germline V CDR1 and CDR2: LNHDA, SQIVND (reference sequence). The junction had 0 bases not matched to a gene; V was cut back by 7 bases and J by 7 bases. The CDR3 spells CASTSGGGELFF. CDR3 coding DNA: TGTGCCAGTACTAGCGGGGGCGGGGAGCTGTTTTTT.

The table lists this clone with a few counts. The chain employs TRBV29-1 and TRBJ2-5; 12 bases map to TRBD1. This CDR3 region has 15 residues. The germline V gene has CDR1 SQVTM and CDR2 ANQGSEA. V was clipped by 1 base and J by 4 bases; unmatched bases: 4. The CDR3 DNA follows: TGCAGCGTTGAAGGGGACAGGGGGCGCGCAGAGACCCAGTACTTC. This translates into CSVEGDRGRAETQYF.

This clone has only a few counts. J is TRBJ1-1 and V is TRBV19, with 11 bases fitting TRBD1. Germline lookup yields CDR1 LNHDA and CDR2 SQIVND (reference sequence). V was clipped by 1 base and J by 1 base; unmatched bases: 5. The CDR3 loop spans 17 amino acids. CDR3 sequence: CASSIGGQGERNTEAFF. CDR3 bases: TGTGCCAGTAGTATAGGGGGACAGGGGGAACGGAACACTGAAGCTTTCTTT. Supplemented by reference TRBV19 and TRBJ1-1, the full variable domain reads DGGITQSPKYLFRKEGQNVTLSCEQNLNHDAMYWYRQDPGQGLRLIYYSQIVNDFQKGDIAEGYSVSREKKESFPLTVTSAQKNPTAFYLCASSIGGQGERNTEAFFGQGTRLTVV.

This clone was recorded a few times. The chain links TRBV4-1 to TRBJ2-7; tentatively, D is TRBD2 (5 bases). The CDR3 is 17 residues long. Germline loops: CDR1 MGHRA, CDR2 YSYEKL. Trimming shortened V by 0 bases and J by 4 bases, and 19 bases separated the two germline ends. CDR3 region: CASSQDWVSAEMYEQYF. CDR3 sequence (DNA): TGCGCCAGCAGCCAAGATTGGGTGTCAGCGGAGATGTACGAGCAGTACTTC.